Listed below are T cell receptor beta chains from one sample, sequenced in a study of shared clonotypes between healthy human individuals. Generated by immunoSEQ multiplex PCR, the TCRdb table keeps only in-frame clones and is missing some. The table has 2 million or so clones, 85% to 95% seen once. Sequences were obtained from naive CD4+ T cells sorted from blood. The receptors come from a young man in good health. CDR3s include the opening cysteine and the closing phenylalanine or tryptophan. The D gene is left open where the match is weak. Clone size is given for some rows only: seen once, a few or many times, or a class if the clone is expanded.

clone_size j_call v_call d_call cdr3_nt cdr3_aa
NA TRBJ1-2 TRBV5-4 TRBD1 TGTGCCAGCAGCTTGGATCAGGGGGCGCGCTATGGCTACACCTTC CASSLDQGARYGYTF
NA TRBJ2-5 TRBV15 NA TGTGCCACCAGCAGAGCCCTCCCTAGGGGGGAGACCCAGTACTTC CATSRALPRGETQYF
NA TRBJ2-5 TRBV2 NA TGTGCCAGCAGTGGGCAAAGAACCGGGGTAGAGACCCAGTACTTC CASSGQRTGVETQYF
NA TRBJ2-2 TRBV7-9 NA TGTGCCAGCAGCTTAGCGTGGGACACCGAGTCCGGGGAGCTGTTTTTT CASSLAWDTESGELFF
NA TRBJ2-1 TRBV30 NA TGTGCCTGGAGTGTAGGTCGGGGACTCACATTAGGGGATGAGCAGTTCTTC CAWSVGRGLTLGDEQFF
once TRBJ1-6 TRBV30 NA TGTGCCACACTCGACCTTTATGGCAGTTCACCCCTCCACTTT CATLDLYGSSPLHF
NA TRBJ2-3 TRBV5-1 NA TGCGCCAGCTCCTCAGGTGTTAACACAGATACGCAGTATTTT CASSSGVNTDTQYF
NA TRBJ1-3 TRBV4-2 TRBD1 TGTGCCAGCAGCCCGAAGACAGGGATCTTCTCTGGAAACACCATATATTTT CASSPKTGIFSGNTIYF
NA TRBJ2-7 TRBV11-3 NA TGTGCCAGCAGCTTAGAGGCCGGCGAGCAGTACTTC CASSLEAGEQYF
NA TRBJ2-1 TRBV29-1 TRBD2 TGCAGCGGAACTAGCGGGAGGACACTCGTGAAAAATGAGCAGTTCTTC CSGTSGRTLVKNEQFF
NA TRBJ2-3 TRBV30 NA TGTGCGCGAAACAGGGACAGCGGGGAGCAGTATTTT CARNRDSGEQYF
NA TRBJ2-2 TRBV6-6 TRBD2 TGTGCCAGCAGCATGACCGGGACTAGCCGCACCGGGGAGCTGTTTTTT CASSMTGTSRTGELFF